Following are 10 T cell receptor beta chains from one sample sequenced in a study of blood T cells in healthy people across ages. For the second PCR, which ran for about 7 to 11 cycles, a sample-barcoded 5' primer and a J-beta primer mix were used. TCRdb called the 5' RACE reads again in MiXCR, with one record for every CDR3 protein. The sample has 1.5 million to 2 million distinct CDR3 sequences; 49% are singletons. Input material: blood. These receptors were taken from a woman in her thirties or forties in good health.

V usage is TRBV2 and J usage is TRBJ2-7; 7 nucleotides agree with TRBD1. J lost 9 bases, V lost 5 bases, and 4 bases had no gene match. The CDR3 extends over 11 amino acids. Germline loops: CDR1 SNHLY, CDR2 FYNNEI. The CDR3 loop is CASSTDRVQYF. In DNA form, the CDR3 reads TGTGCCAGCAGTACCGACAGGGTGCAGTACTTC.

The J gene is TRBJ2-1, the V gene TRBV20-1; 10 positions match TRBD2. Germline V gene sequence: CDR1 DFQATT, CDR2 SNEGSKA (reference sequence). This CDR3 comprises 15 residues. V dropped 2 bases and J dropped 6; count of bases not matched to a gene: 7. The CDR3 loop is CSARSRTSGANEQFF. As DNA, the CDR3 is TGCAGTGCTAGATCGAGGACTAGCGGAGCCAATGAGCAGTTCTTC.

Notes on this clonotype: The junction differs from germline at one of its ends, possibly a read error. This chain links TRBV5-1 with TRBJ2-5; D might be TRBD1 or TRBD2, each matching 5 bases. CDR1 is SGHRS and CDR2 is YFSETQ in the germline V gene. The CDR3 has 15 residues. DNA for the CDR3: TGTGCCAGCAGCCCGTCAGGAGTGGGGACGCATGAGCAGTACTTC. Its translation: CASSPSGVGTHEQYF.

The V call is TRBV13, the J call TRBJ2-5, with TRBD1 matching 7 bases. Germline assignment: CDR1 PRHDT and CDR2 FYEKMQ (reference sequence). V was pared by 6 bases and J by 3 bases, with 13 bases of the junction left unmatched. This CDR3 comprises 16 residues. The CDR3 nucleotides read TGTGCCAGCAGGGAACAGGGGCGGACATCTAAAGAGACCCAGTACTTC. As protein: CASREQGRTSKETQYF.

This clonotype was counted a few times. V usage is TRBV24-1 and J usage is TRBJ2-4; D not resolved. The V gene lost 7 bases and the J gene lost 1 base, with 13 bases spanning the gap. Germline V lookup: CDR1 KGHDR, CDR2 SFDVKD. The CDR3 has 15 amino acids. The CDR3 spells CATRTRAWAKNIQYF. CDR3 nucleotides: TGTGCCACCAGGACCCGCGCGTGGGCCAAAAACATTCAGTACTTC.

V gene TRBV12-3 or TRBV12-4 combines with J gene TRBJ2-1; the D is unclear. V lost 3 bases to trimming and J lost 10 bases, with 19 bases between them. This CDR3 comprises 15 residues. The CDR3 is CASSFSSPYVGEQFF. CDR3 nucleotides: TGTGCCAGCAGTTTCTCCTCCCCTTACGTTGGCGAGCAGTTCTTC.

V is TRBV7-8 and J is TRBJ2-5; D is unresolved. Germline CDR1 and CDR2: SGHVS and FQNEAQ. With 2 bases removed from V and 4 bases from J, the gap between germline ends came to 8 bases. This CDR3 is 13 amino acids long. CDR3: CASSLPASETQYF. Here the CDR3 DNA reads TGTGCCAGCAGCTTACCAGCTTCAGAGACCCAGTACTTC.

The chain joins TRBV20-1 to TRBJ1-5; 8 positions match TRBD1. Trimming removed 4 bases from V and 6 bases from J; junction bases left unmatched: 8. Germline-derived CDR1 and CDR2 are DFQATT and SNEGSKA (reference sequence). This CDR3 spans 14 amino acids. CDR3 in amino acids: CSATSGTGLQPQHF. In nucleotides, the CDR3 is TGCAGTGCTACGTCCGGGACAGGCCTTCAGCCCCAGCATTTT.

The chain links TRBV10-3 to TRBJ2-1, with 10 bases that match TRBD2. CDR1 is ENHRY and CDR2 is SYGVKD in the germline V gene. The CDR3 totals 14 residues. The V gene end was trimmed by 9 bases and the J gene end by 4 bases; junction bases not matched to a gene: 6. The CDR3 DNA reads as TGTGCCATATCTACTAGCGGGGCTTACAATGAGCAGTTCTTC. Translating gives CAISTSGAYNEQFF.

To note about this clonotype: Since a much larger clone is just one base distant, this may be a read error. The chain uses TRBV7-2 and TRBJ2-4; 11 nucleotides line up with TRBD1. Germline V gives CDR1 SGHTA, CDR2 FQGNSA. V was clipped by 0 bases and J by 13 bases; unmatched bases: 8. The CDR3 is 15 amino acids. The chain's CDR3 is CASSLAGQGVYGQYF. The DNA of the CDR3 is TGTGCCAGCAGCTTAGCGGGACAGGGGGTCTACGGGCAGTACTTC.